Each of the 5 T cell receptor beta chains below was sequenced from the same sample in a study of CD8+ T cells in alopecia areata. RNA, once extracted, was reverse transcribed into cDNA for use as the sequencing template. Some clones are missing from TCRdb's copy, which holds only in-frame ones; the method was immunoSEQ multiplex PCR. In the table there are about 130,000 clones, roughly 61% of which are singletons. Sequences were derived from CD4+ T cells sorted from blood, sampled at week 0. Every receptor here comes from a human donor with alopecia areata.

The chain links TRBV27 to TRBJ2-5; D gene unclear. Germline V gives CDR1 MNHEY, CDR2 SMNVEV (reference sequence). The V end lost 5 bases, the J end lost 5 bases, and 9 bases lay between the germline ends. The CDR3 has 12 residues. CDR3 sequence: CASSHREETQYF. Here the CDR3 DNA reads TGTGCCAGCAGTCACCGAGAGGAGACCCAGTACTTC.

The CDR3 spells CAWGTYEQYF. DNA for the CDR3: TGTGCCTGGGGGACCTACGAGCAGTACTTC. The rearrangement uses TRBV30 and TRBJ2-7; D gene ambiguous. V lost 5 bases to trimming and J lost 2 bases, with 4 bases between them. The germline V gene encodes CDR1 GTSNPN and CDR2 SVGIG (reference sequence). The CDR3 is made up of 10 amino acids.

Points on this clone: A read error may produce the germline difference seen at one junction end. The J gene is TRBJ2-5, the V gene TRBV6-1; 10 bases align to TRBD1. CDR1 is MNHNS, CDR2 SASEGT, per germline. The CDR3 sequence is 13 residues long. In DNA form, the CDR3 reads TGTGCCAGCAGTGAAGCCCAGAGGGACAGGGGTGACTTC. Its translation is CASSEAQRDRGDF.

Turning to this clone: The sample has other DNA sequences that encode this CDR3 too. The chain joins TRBV29-1 to TRBJ2-7, with TRBD1 matching 7 bases. CDR1 SQVTM and CDR2 ANQGSEA come from the germline V gene. The CDR3 is 12 residues long. Germline trimming cut 1 base from V and 4 bases from J; bases unmatched to any gene: 1. CDR3 loop: CSVEGQGYEQYF. CDR3 nucleotide sequence: TGCAGCGTTGAAGGACAGGGTTACGAGCAGTACTTC.

The J gene is TRBJ2-7, the V gene TRBV5-4; TRBD2 might be the D (5 bases). The CDR3 runs to 14 residues. Trimming removed 4 bases from V and 2 bases from J, with 13 bases in between. Germline-derived CDR1 and CDR2 are SGHNT and YYREEE (reference sequence). This CDR3 reads CASSPVGGTYEQYF. CDR3 DNA: TGTGCCAGCAGCCCCGTTGGAGGAACCTACGAGCAGTACTTC.